This TCR beta chain was documented in a study of T cell responses to AZD1222 COVID-19 vaccine. Study-wide results and caveats: Scientists sampled the repertoires only once the peak T cell response had passed.

Comments on this clone: Its antigen is currently unknown.

The data were produced by immunoSEQ multiplex PCR, yet TCRdb's version contains in-frame clones alone and is incomplete. The repertoire has over 120,000 clones, 70% to 90% of them found once; the top ten carry around 7.8%. CDR3 length equals 14 residues. Germline V gene lookup returns CDR1 SGHVS and CDR2 FQNEAQ. Losses at the gene ends were 3 bases for V and 7 bases for J; bases not matched to a gene: 2. The material sequenced was peripheral blood, taken on day 0 of AZD1222 vaccination. The origin of this receptor is an adult in good health. This chain links TRBV7-8 with TRBJ1-6, with TRBD1 identical over 8 bases. In DNA, the CDR3 is TGTGCCAGCAGCTTCGGACAGGGCAATTCACCCCTCCACTTT. The encoded protein is CASSFGQGNSPLHF.